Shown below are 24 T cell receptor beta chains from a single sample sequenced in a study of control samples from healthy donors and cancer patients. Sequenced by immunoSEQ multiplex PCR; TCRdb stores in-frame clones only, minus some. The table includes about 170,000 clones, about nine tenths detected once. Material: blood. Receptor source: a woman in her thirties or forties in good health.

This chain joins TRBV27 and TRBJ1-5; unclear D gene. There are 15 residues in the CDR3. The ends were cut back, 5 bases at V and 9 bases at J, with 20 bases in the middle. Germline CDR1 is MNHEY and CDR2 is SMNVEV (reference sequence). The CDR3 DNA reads TGTGCCAGCAGTAGCTCGGACGGTCATCATCTGCCCCAGCATTTT. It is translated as CASSSSDGHHLPQHF.

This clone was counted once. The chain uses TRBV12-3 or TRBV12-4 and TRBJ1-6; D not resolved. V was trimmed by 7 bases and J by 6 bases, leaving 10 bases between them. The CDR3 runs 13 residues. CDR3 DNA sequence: TGTGCCAGCACCCGGGCTGGTAATTCACCCCTCCACTTT. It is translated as CASTRAGNSPLHF.

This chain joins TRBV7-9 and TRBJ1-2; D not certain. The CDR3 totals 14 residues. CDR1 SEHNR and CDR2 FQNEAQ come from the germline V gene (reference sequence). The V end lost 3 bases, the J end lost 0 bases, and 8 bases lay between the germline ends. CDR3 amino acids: CASSFGPANYGYTF. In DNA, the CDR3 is TGTGCCAGCAGCTTTGGCCCAGCTAACTATGGCTACACCTTC.

The CDR3: CASSISGDQETQYF. The DNA for the CDR3 is TGTGCCAGTAGTATCTCAGGGGACCAAGAGACCCAGTACTTC. V is TRBV19 and J is TRBJ2-5, with D perhaps TRBD1 (6 bases). Germline V gene lookup returns CDR1 LNHDA and CDR2 SQIVND (reference sequence). The CDR3 loop spans 14 amino acids. Deletions cut 3 bases from V and 0 bases from J, with 8 bases between.

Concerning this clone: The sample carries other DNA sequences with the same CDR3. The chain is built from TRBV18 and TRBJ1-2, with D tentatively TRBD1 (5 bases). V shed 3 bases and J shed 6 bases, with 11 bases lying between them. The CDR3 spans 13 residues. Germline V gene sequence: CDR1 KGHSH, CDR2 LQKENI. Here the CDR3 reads CASSPTGGDGYTF. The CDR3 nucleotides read TGTGCCAGCTCACCGACCGGGGGGGATGGCTACACCTTC.

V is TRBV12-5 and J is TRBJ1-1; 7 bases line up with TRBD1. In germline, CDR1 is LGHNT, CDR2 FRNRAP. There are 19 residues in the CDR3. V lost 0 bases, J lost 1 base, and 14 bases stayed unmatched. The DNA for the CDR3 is TGTGCTAGTGGTTTGGTACTTGGAGTGGGGACAGTACAGAACACTGAAGCTTTCTTT. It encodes CASGLVLGVGTVQNTEAFF.

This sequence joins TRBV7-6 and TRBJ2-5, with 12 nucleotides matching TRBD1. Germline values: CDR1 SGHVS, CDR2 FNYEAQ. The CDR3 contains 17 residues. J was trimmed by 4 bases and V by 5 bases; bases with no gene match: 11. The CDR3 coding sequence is TGTGCCAGCAGCGGCATCGGGGGACAGGGGGCAGGAGAGACCCAGTACTTC. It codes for CASSGIGGQGAGETQYF.

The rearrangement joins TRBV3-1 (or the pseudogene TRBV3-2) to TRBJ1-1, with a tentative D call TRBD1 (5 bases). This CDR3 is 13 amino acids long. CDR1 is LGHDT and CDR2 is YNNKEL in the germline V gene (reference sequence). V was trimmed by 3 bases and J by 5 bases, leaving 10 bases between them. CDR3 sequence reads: CASSQEGRTEAFF. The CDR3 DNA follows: TGTGCCAGCAGCCAGGAGGGGAGGACTGAAGCTTTCTTT.

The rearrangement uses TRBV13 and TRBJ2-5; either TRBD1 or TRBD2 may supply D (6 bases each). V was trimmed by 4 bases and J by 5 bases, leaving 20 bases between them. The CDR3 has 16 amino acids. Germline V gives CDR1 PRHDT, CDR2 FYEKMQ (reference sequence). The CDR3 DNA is TGTGCCAGCAGCTCCCGGTCGGGGGCGAGTCGGGAGACCCAGTACTTC. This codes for CASSSRSGASRETQYF.

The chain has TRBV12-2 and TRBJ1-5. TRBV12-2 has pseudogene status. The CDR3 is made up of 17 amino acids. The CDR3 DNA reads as TGTGCAAGTCGCTCTTTACGGGGGAGAAATAGCAATCAGCCCCAGCATTTT. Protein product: CASRSLRGRNSNQPQHF.

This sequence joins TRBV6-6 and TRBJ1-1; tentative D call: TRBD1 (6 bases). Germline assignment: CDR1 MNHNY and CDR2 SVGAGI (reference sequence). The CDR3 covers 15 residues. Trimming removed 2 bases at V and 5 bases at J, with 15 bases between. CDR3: CASSYGQGLRTEAFF. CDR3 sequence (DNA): TGTGCCAGCAGTTACGGGCAGGGGTTAAGAACTGAAGCTTTCTTT.

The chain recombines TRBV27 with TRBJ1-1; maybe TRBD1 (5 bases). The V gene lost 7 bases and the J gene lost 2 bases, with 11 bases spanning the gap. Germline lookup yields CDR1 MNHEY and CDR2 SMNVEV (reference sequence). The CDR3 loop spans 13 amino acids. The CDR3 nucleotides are TGTGCCAGCAACCAGGGTTACAACACTGAAGCTTTCTTT. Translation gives CASNQGYNTEAFF.

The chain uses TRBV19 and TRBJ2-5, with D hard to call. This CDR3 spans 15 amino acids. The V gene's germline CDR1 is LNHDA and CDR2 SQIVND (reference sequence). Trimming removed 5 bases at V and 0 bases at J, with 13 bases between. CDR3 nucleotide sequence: TGTGCCAGTAGTCCAAGCGACCGAGACCAAGAGACCCAGTACTTC. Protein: CASSPSDRDQETQYF. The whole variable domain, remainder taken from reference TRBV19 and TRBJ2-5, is DGGITQSPKYLFRKEGQNVTLSCEQNLNHDAMYWYRQDPGQGLRLIYYSQIVNDFQKGDIAEGYSVSREKKESFPLTVTSAQKNPTAFYLCASSPSDRDQETQYFGPGTRLLVL.

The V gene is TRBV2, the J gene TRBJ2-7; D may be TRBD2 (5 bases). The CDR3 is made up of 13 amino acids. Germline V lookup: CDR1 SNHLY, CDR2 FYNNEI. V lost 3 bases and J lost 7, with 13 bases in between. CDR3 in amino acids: CASSETRRREQYF. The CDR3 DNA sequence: TGTGCCAGCAGTGAGACTCGTCGGAGGGAGCAGTACTTC.

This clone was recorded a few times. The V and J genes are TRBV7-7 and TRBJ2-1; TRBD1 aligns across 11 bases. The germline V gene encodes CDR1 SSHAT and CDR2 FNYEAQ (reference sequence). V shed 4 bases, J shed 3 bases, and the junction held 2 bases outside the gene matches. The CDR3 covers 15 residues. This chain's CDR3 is CASSSGQGVYNEQFF. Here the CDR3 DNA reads TGTGCCAGCAGCTCGGGACAGGGGGTCTACAATGAGCAGTTCTTC.

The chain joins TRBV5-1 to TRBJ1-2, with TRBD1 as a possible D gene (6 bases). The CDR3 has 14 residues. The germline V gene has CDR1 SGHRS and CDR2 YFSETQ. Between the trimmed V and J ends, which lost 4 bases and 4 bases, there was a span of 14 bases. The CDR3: CASSTVGGGYGYTF. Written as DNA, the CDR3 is TGCGCCAGCAGCACGGTAGGAGGGGGCTATGGCTACACCTTC.

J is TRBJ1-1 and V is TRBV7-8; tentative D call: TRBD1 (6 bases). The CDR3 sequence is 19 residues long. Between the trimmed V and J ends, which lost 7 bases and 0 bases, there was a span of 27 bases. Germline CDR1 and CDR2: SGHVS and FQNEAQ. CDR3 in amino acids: CASIRGAAGHTDMNTEAFF. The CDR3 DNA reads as TGTGCCAGCATTAGGGGGGCGGCGGGTCACACCGACATGAACACTGAAGCTTTCTTT.

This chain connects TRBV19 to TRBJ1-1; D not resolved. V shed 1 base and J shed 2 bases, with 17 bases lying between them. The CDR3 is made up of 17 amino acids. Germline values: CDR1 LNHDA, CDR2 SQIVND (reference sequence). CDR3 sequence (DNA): TGTGCCAGTAGTATAGTCCCGGAGTCTTTATTAAACACTGAAGCTTTCTTT. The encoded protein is CASSIVPESLLNTEAFF.

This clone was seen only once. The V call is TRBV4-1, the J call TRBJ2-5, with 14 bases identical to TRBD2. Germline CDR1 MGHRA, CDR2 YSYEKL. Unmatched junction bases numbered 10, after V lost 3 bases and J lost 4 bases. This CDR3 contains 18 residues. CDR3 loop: CASSQSSPGLAGVETQYF. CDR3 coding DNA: TGCGCCAGCAGCCAGAGCTCACCGGGACTAGCGGGGGTAGAGACCCAGTACTTC.

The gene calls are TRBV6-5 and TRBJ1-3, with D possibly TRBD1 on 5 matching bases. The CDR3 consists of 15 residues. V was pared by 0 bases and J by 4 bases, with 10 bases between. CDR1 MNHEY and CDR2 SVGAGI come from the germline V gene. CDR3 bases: TGTGCCAGCAGTTACTCGAGGGCAGGGGGAAACACCATATATTTT. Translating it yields CASSYSRAGGNTIYF.

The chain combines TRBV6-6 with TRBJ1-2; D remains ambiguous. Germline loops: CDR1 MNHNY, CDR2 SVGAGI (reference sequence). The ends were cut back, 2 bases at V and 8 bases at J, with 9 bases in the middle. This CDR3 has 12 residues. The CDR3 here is CASSYGPGGYTF. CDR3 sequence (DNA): TGTGCCAGCAGTTACGGACCCGGAGGCTACACCTTC.

In DNA form, the CDR3 reads TGTGCCAGCAGCTTGTCTATTTACAATGAGCAGTTCTTC. It yields the protein CASSLSIYNEQFF. This chain links TRBV5-4 with TRBJ2-1; D is unresolved. This CDR3 spans 13 amino acids. Germline V gene data show CDR1 as SGHNT and CDR2 as YYREEE (reference sequence). The V and J ends lost 1 base and 4 bases respectively, with 6 bases between them.

The CDR3 DNA follows: TGTGCCAGCAGCCAAGATCTGCGGGCTAACTCTTACGAGCAGTACTTC. Translated, it gives CASSQDLRANSYEQYF. The V call is TRBV3-1 (or the pseudogene TRBV3-2), the J call TRBJ2-7, with D possibly being TRBD2 (5 bases). Trimming shortened V by 0 bases and J by 4 bases, and 16 bases separated the two germline ends. CDR1 and CDR2 (germline): LGHDT, YNNKEL (reference sequence). The CDR3 loop spans 16 amino acids.

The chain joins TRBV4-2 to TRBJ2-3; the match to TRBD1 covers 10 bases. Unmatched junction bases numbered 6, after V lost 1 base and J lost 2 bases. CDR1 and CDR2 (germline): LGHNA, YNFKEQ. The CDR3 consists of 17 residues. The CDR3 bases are TGTGCCAGCAGCCAAGCGGGGGGGACAGGGGCCACAGATACGCAGTATTTT. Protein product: CASSQAGGTGATDTQYF.